The rows below give T cell receptor beta chains drawn from one sample of a study of Ad26.COV2.S vaccination and SARS-CoV-2 variants. The table came from immunoSEQ multiplex PCR; TCRdb's copy has only in-frame clones and leaves some out. In the table there are around 400,000 clones, roughly 80% of which are singletons. The specimen comprised peripheral blood, sampled in a trial of Ad26.COV2.S vaccine versus placebo. Source of these receptors: a person aged 18-65 years who received the Ad26.COV2.S COVID-19 vaccine or a placebo. The CDR3 runs from the conserved cysteine through the conserved F or W. The D gene is left open where the match is weak. Clone size is not always given. Where it is, it says once, few, many or a class for expanded clones.

D gene,J gene,V gene,clone size,CDR3 protein,CDR3 DNA
-,TRBJ1-1,TRBV11-2,-,CASSQRRDQAFF,TGTGCCAGCAGTCAAAGAAGGGATCAAGCTTTCTTT
-,TRBJ1-1,TRBV25-1,-,CATEPKGRDTEAFF,TGTGCCACCGAACCTAAGGGTAGAGACACTGAAGCTTTCTTT
-,TRBJ1-2,TRBV13,once,CASSPGGGGGGYTF,TGTGCCAGCAGCCCGGGGGGCGGGGGAGGTGGCTACACCTTC
-,TRBJ1-4,TRBV11-2,-,CATRGGGEKLFF,TGTGCCACCCGTGGGGGAGGAGAAAAACTGTTTTTT
-,TRBJ2-3,TRBV10-2,-,CASSVGTGDTQYF,TGCGCCAGCAGTGTGGGTACGGGAGATACGCAGTATTTT
TRBD2,TRBJ2-1,TRBV7-9,-,CASSPHVAGVGNEQFF,TGTGCCAGCAGCCCACACGTAGCGGGAGTCGGCAATGAGCAGTTCTTC
TRBD2,TRBJ2-3,TRBV4-2,-,CASSTRTSGGAGGTDTQYF,TGTGCCAGCAGCACCCGGACTAGCGGGGGGGCGGGGGGCACAGATACGCAGTATTTT
-,TRBJ1-5,TRBV10-3,-,CAISESFGRGNQPQHF,TGTGCCATCAGTGAGTCATTCGGACGGGGCAATCAGCCCCAGCATTTT
TRBD1,TRBJ2-7,TRBV5-3,-,CARSLGQGQGYEQYF,TGTGCCAGAAGCCTGGGACAGGGGCAGGGATACGAGCAGTACTTC
-,TRBJ1-1,TRBV7-2,few,CASSLVVPNTEAFF,TGTGCCAGCAGCTTAGTAGTACCGAACACTGAAGCTTTCTTT
TRBD1,TRBJ1-4,TRBV6-6,-,CASNGDRVATNEKLFF,TGTGCCAGCAACGGGGACAGGGTTGCAACTAATGAAAAACTGTTTTTT
-,TRBJ2-5,TRBV7-9,once,CASSLQQRTQETQYF,TGTGCCAGCAGCTTACAGCAGCGGACCCAAGAGACCCAGTACTTC
-,TRBJ1-5,TRBV7-6,-,CASSLSGGQPQHF,TGTGCCAGCAGCTTATCGGGGGGACAGCCCCAGCATTTT
TRBD2,TRBJ2-1,TRBV5-4,-,CASRAGLASPSSYNEQFF,TGTGCCAGCAGGGCGGGACTAGCGAGCCCGAGCTCCTACAATGAGCAGTTCTTC
-,TRBJ1-5,TRBV30,-,CAWSTEGNQPQHF,TGTGCCTGGAGTACGGAGGGGAATCAGCCCCAGCATTTT
TRBD2,TRBJ2-3,TRBV19,-,CASILAGDTFNEDTQYF,TGTGCCAGCATACTAGCGGGGGACACTTTCAATGAAGATACGCAGTATTTT
-,TRBJ2-7,TRBV6-5,-,CASSTKVSSYEQYF,TGTGCCAGCAGTACAAAGGTTAGCTCCTACGAGCAGTACTTC
-,TRBJ1-1,TRBV21-1,-,CASSSGTVTPTEAFF,TGTGCCAGCAGCTCCGGGACAGTAACCCCGACTGAAGCTTTCTTT
TRBD1,TRBJ2-5,TRBV7-8,-,CASSSSGGWETQYF,TGTGCCAGCAGCTCCTCAGGGGGCTGGGAGACCCAGTACTTC
TRBD1,TRBJ2-2,TRBV19,-,CASSGNRGRWTGELFF,TGTGCCAGTAGCGGGAACAGGGGGCGATGGACCGGGGAGCTGTTTTTT
-,TRBJ1-5,TRBV19,few,CASSMRTGTNQPQHF,TGTGCCAGTAGTATGAGAACAGGCACTAATCAGCCCCAGCATTTT
TRBD1,TRBJ2-7,TRBV19,once,CASSLRDRGPYEQYF,TGTGCCAGTAGTCTCAGGGACAGGGGACCTTACGAGCAGTACTTC
TRBD1,TRBJ1-1,TRBV27,-,CASRRDRAGTEAFF,TGTGCCAGCAGGAGGGACAGGGCGGGCACTGAAGCTTTCTTT
TRBD2,TRBJ2-5,TRBV2,-,CASSRERGAYQETQYF,TGTGCCAGCAGTCGGGAGCGGGGGGCGTACCAAGAGACCCAGTACTTC
TRBD1,TRBJ1-1,TRBV5-5,-,CASSLAGTDSRAFF,TGTGCCAGCAGCTTGGCCGGGACAGATTCAAGGGCTTTCTTT